This TCR beta chain appears in the sequencing data of a study of CD8 T cells in Susac syndrome. With random hexamers, reverse transcription was performed on about 0.5 to 1 ug of RNA. Amplification of TCR beta CDR3 used immunoSEQ multiplex PCR across 54 Vbeta and 13 Jbeta. TCRdb fed the immunoSEQ multiplex PCR reads into MiXCR, producing one record per CDR3 protein. The sample shows fewer than 85,000 distinct CDR3 sequences, around 94% of them seen only once. Source material: CD8+ T cells from PBMCs. The source of this sequence is a human donor with Susac syndrome.

The DNA of the CDR3 is TGTGCCAGCTCACGTCGGCCCGGCTACAATGAGCAGTTCTTC. It codes for CASSRRPGYNEQFF. This sequence joins TRBV12-3 or TRBV12-4 and TRBJ2-1; no reliable D call. CDR3 length: 14 amino acids. V was pared by 8 bases and J by 3 bases, with 14 bases between.